What follows are 10 T cell receptor beta chains derived from one specimen sequenced in a study of T cell changes during pregnancy in multiple sclerosis. The protocol was immunoSEQ multiplex PCR, while the TCRdb copy is restricted to in-frame clones and leaves out a portion. The repertoire includes approximately 80,000 clones, 91% of them detected once, and around 3.3% sits in the top ten. Material: PBMCs, obtained in the first trimester of pregnancy. The receptors were gathered from a female donor in good health, serving as a control in a pregnancy study. Some clones in this sample may be carry-over from other donors' samples.

The chain is built from TRBV7-8 and TRBJ2-5, with TRBD2 identical over 9 bases. Trimming at V came to 5 bases and at J to 0 bases, leaving 7 bases not matched to a gene. This CDR3 region has 16 residues. Germline-derived CDR1 and CDR2 are SGHVS and FQNEAQ. CDR3 DNA sequence: TGTGCCAGCAGCCCGAGGGCGGGAGGGTACCAAGAGACCCAGTACTTC. It encodes CASSPRAGGYQETQYF.

This chain connects TRBV4-3 to TRBJ2-3, with D perhaps matching TRBD1 (6 bases). CDR1 LGHNA and CDR2 YSLEER come from the germline V gene. Trimming cost V 7 bases and J 0 bases, with 17 bases left between them. This CDR3 has 16 amino acids. The CDR3 spells CASTQGLAGSTDTQYF. Written as DNA, the CDR3 is TGCGCCAGCACTCAGGGGTTGGCTGGAAGCACAGATACGCAGTATTTT.

This chain links TRBV5-1 with TRBJ2-3; TRBD2 matches 10 bases. J was trimmed by 2 bases and V by 0 bases; bases with no gene match: 9. Germline V lookup: CDR1 SGHRS, CDR2 YFSETQ. The CDR3 has 18 amino acids. CDR3 amino acids: CASSLGVLAGLNTDTQYF. The DNA of the CDR3 is TGCGCCAGCAGCTTGGGGGTACTAGCGGGGCTAAACACAGATACGCAGTATTTT.

V and J are TRBV7-9 and TRBJ2-5, with 7 positions matching TRBD2. Losses at the gene ends were 0 bases for V and 3 bases for J; bases not matched to a gene: 1. The CDR3 consists of 14 residues. Germline V gene lookup returns CDR1 SEHNR and CDR2 FQNEAQ (reference sequence). CDR3 DNA sequence: TGTGCCAGCAGCTTAGCGGGGGGGGAAGAGACCCAGTACTTC. Its translation is CASSLAGGEETQYF.

This rearrangement joins TRBV9 to TRBJ2-2, with a weak D call TRBD2 (5 bases). Trimming cost V 4 bases and J 0 bases, with 10 bases left between them. Germline V gives CDR1 SGDLS, CDR2 YYNGEE. The CDR3 totals 15 residues. The CDR3 loop is CASSPHGANTGELFF. In DNA, the CDR3 is TGTGCCAGCAGCCCCCACGGGGCGAACACCGGGGAGCTGTTTTTT.

J is TRBJ2-5 and V is TRBV28, with a possible D match to TRBD1 (6 bases). This CDR3 has 14 residues. V shed 6 bases and J shed 4 bases, with 15 bases lying between them. Germline V gene sequence: CDR1 MDHEN, CDR2 SYDVKM. The CDR3: CASRIIRDTETQYF. The CDR3 nucleotides read TGTGCCAGCAGGATCATCCGGGACACAGAGACCCAGTACTTC.

J is TRBJ1-2 and V is TRBV5-1; D remains unclear. The length of the CDR3 is 11 residues. Looked up from germline, CDR1 is SGHRS and CDR2 is YFSETQ. With 2 bases removed from V and 8 bases from J, the gap between germline ends came to 7 bases. CDR3: CASSFGEGYTF. DNA of the CDR3: TGCGCCAGCAGCTTCGGGGAAGGCTACACCTTC.

V gene TRBV28 combines with J gene TRBJ2-7, with a weak D call TRBD2 (5 bases). V was clipped by 4 bases and J by 2 bases, with 18 bases between them. CDR1 is MDHEN and CDR2 is SYDVKM in the germline V gene. The CDR3 contains 16 residues. The CDR3 spells CASSSRASGSPYEQYF. Written as DNA, the CDR3 is TGTGCCAGCAGTTCGCGGGCATCAGGTTCCCCCTACGAGCAGTACTTC.

This chain links TRBV4-1 with TRBJ1-2; perhaps TRBD1 as D (6 bases). Germline assignment: CDR1 MGHRA and CDR2 YSYEKL. Trimming cost V 4 bases and J 3 bases, with 18 bases left between them. This CDR3 is built from 16 residues. The CDR3 spells CASSPLLGGWDYGYTF. The CDR3 DNA is TGCGCCAGCAGCCCGCTTCTTGGGGGCTGGGACTATGGCTACACCTTC.

The chain has TRBV11-1 and TRBJ2-7; 7 bases fit TRBD2. With 4 bases clipped from V and 0 bases from J, the junction kept 3 bases outside the gene matches. Germline assignment: CDR1 SGHAT and CDR2 FQDESV (reference sequence). CDR3 length equals 14 residues. In DNA, the CDR3 is TGTGCCAGCAGCTGGGGGGGACCCTCCTACGAGCAGTACTTC. Translating gives CASSWGGPSYEQYF. Full variable domain (missing parts from reference TRBV11-1 and TRBJ2-7): EAEVAQSPRYKITEKSQAVAFWCDPISGHATLYWYRQILGQGPELLVQFQDESVVDDSQLPKDRFSAERLKGVDSTLKIQPAELGDSAMYLCASSWGGPSYEQYFGPGTRLTVT.